These T cell receptor beta chains were read from a single sample in a study of breast tumors, draining lymph nodes, adjacent tissues. In TCRdb, the multiplex PCR reads were re-called with MiXCR into one record per CDR3 protein. This repertoire shows 83,000 or so distinct CDR3 sequences, about 21% found once; its top ten account for 2.4%. The sample taken for sequencing was axillary lymph node tissue. All receptors derive from a female donor with breast cancer. Some clones in this sample may be carry-over from other donors' samples. The CDR3 runs from the conserved cysteine through the conserved F or W. A D gene is named only where the DNA matches it firmly. A clone size is listed for some rows: how often the clone was seen (once, few, many), or a class if it is expanded.

TRBD2	TRBV2	many	TRBJ2-1	14	CASTWGRAYNEQFF	TGTGCCAGCACTTGGGGGAGGGCCTACAATGAGCAGTTCTTC
TRBD2	TRBV5-1	many	TRBJ2-1	17	CASSRSTIAGLYNEQFF	TGCGCCAGCAGCCGATCTACCATAGCGGGGCTATACAATGAGCAGTTCTTC
.	TRBV11-3	many	TRBJ2-7	11	CASSETYEQYF	TGTGCCAGCAGCGAAACATACGAGCAGTACTTC
.	TRBV30	many	TRBJ1-6	13	CAWAASYNSPLHF	TGTGCCTGGGCGGCCTCCTATAATTCACCCCTCCACTTT
TRBD2	TRBV20-1	few	TRBJ2-1	18	CSAHSPGASGTSYNEQFF	TGCAGTGCGCACAGTCCCGGGGCTAGCGGGACCTCCTACAATGAGCAGTTCTTC
.	TRBV19	many	TRBJ1-2	14	CASSISARDYGYTF	TGTGCCAGTAGTATTTCTGCCCGGGACTATGGCTACACCTTC
.	TRBV10-2	many	TRBJ2-1	16	CASSPRTASSYNEQFF	TGCGCCAGCAGTCCCCGGACGGCCAGCAGTTACAATGAGCAGTTCTTC
.	TRBV2	many	TRBJ2-2	15	CASTSGTTNTGELFF	TGTGCCAGCACCTCCGGGACAACGAACACCGGGGAGCTGTTTTTT
TRBD1	TRBV3-1	many	TRBJ2-7	13	CASRGQGPKEQYF	TGTGCCAGCAGGGGACAGGGACCCAAGGAGCAGTACTTC
TRBD1	TRBV20-1	many	TRBJ1-2	12	CSASGQGMGYTF	TGCAGTGCTAGTGGACAGGGGATGGGGTACACCTTC
.	TRBV20-1	many	TRBJ2-3	14	CSAKLPSSTDTQYF	TGCAGTGCTAAACTACCTTCTAGCACAGATACGCAGTATTTT
TRBD1	TRBV27	many	TRBJ2-7	14	CASRFGQGTYEQYF	TGTGCCAGCAGATTCGGACAGGGCACCTACGAGCAGTACTTC
TRBD1	TRBV6-5	few	TRBJ2-1	16	CASSYASGTEYDEQFF	TGTGCCAGCAGTTACGCCTCCGGGACAGAGTACGATGAGCAGTTCTTC
.	TRBV20-1	many	TRBJ1-4	13	CSASTGIGGKLFF	TGCAGTGCTAGCACGGGCATCGGGGGGAAACTGTTTTTT
TRBD1	TRBV9	many	TRBJ2-2	16	CASSLEGQGNTGELFF	TGTGCCAGCAGCCTGGAGGGACAGGGAAACACCGGGGAGCTGTTTTTT
TRBD2	TRBV12-5	many	TRBJ2-5	15	CASVSPTGAGETQYF	TGTGCTAGTGTTTCGCCTACAGGAGCGGGGGAGACCCAGTACTTC
.	TRBV4-2	many	TRBJ2-7	13	CASSQVRGGEQYF	TGTGCCAGCAGCCAAGTTCGAGGAGGGGAGCAGTACTTC
TRBD1	TRBV7-8	many	TRBJ1-4	14	CASSWARGTEKLFF	TGTGCCAGCAGCTGGGCCAGGGGGACGGAAAAACTGTTTTTT
.	TRBV24-1	many	TRBJ1-2	10	CATQGGGYTF	TGTGCCACCCAAGGCGGAGGCTACACCTTC
.	TRBV29-1	many	TRBJ2-7	13	CSVEGRDSYEQYF	TGCAGCGTTGAAGGCCGGGACTCCTACGAGCAGTACTTC
TRBD2	TRBV6-5	.	TRBJ2-1	16	CASSYSFLAGDNGQFF	TGTGCCAGCAGTTACTCATTCTTAGCGGGGGATAACGGGCAGTTCTTC
TRBD1	TRBV28	few	TRBJ2-7	13	CASSSSPRGEQYF	TGTGCCAGCAGTTCCAGCCCCAGGGGGGAGCAGTACTTC
.	TRBV19	many	TRBJ1-3	13	CASSGPPGNTIYF	TGTGCCAGTTCCGGGCCCCCTGGAAACACCATATATTTT
.	TRBV28	.	TRBJ2-7	16	CASSSLTRTALYEQYF	TGTGCCAGCAGTTCCCTTACCCGGACAGCCCTCTACGAGCAGTACTTC
TRBD2	TRBV6-6	.	TRBJ2-1	16	CASSYSSGGPYNEQFF	TGTGCCAGCAGTTACTCGAGCGGGGGACCCTACAATGAGCAGTTCTTC
TRBD1	TRBV30	.	TRBJ1-1	13	CAWRVQGGTEAFF	TGTGCCTGGAGGGTTCAGGGGGGCACTGAAGCTTTCTTT
TRBD1	TRBV10-3	many	TRBJ2-7	14	CAISRTGDSYEQYF	TGTGCCATCAGTCGGACAGGGGACTCCTACGAGCAGTACTTC
.	TRBV4-2	many	TRBJ2-7	15	CASSQEGQKSYEQYF	TGTGCCAGCAGCCAAGAAGGGCAGAAATCCTACGAGCAGTACTTC
.	TRBV5-1	many	TRBJ2-1	13	CASRTLGDNEQFF	TGCGCCAGCAGAACCCTAGGGGACAATGAGCAGTTCTTC
TRBD1	TRBV20-1	many	TRBJ1-2	19	CSARDWLVGDSRINYGYTF	TGCAGTGCTAGAGATTGGCTAGTAGGGGACAGTAGGATAAACTATGGCTACACCTTC
.	TRBV11-2	many	TRBJ2-3	14	CASSLKSGTDTQYF	TGTGCCAGCAGCTTAAAATCTGGCACAGATACGCAGTATTTT
TRBD1	TRBV5-1	many	TRBJ2-2	15	CASSSGQGGTGELFF	TGCGCCAGCAGCTCAGGACAGGGTGGCACCGGGGAGCTGTTTTTT
.	TRBV5-1	many	TRBJ2-2	17	CASSLAGLGRGTGELFF	TGCGCCAGCAGCTTGGCCGGTCTCGGGAGAGGCACCGGGGAGCTGTTTTTT
.	TRBV2	many	TRBJ2-3	13	CASNGRGTDTQYF	TGTGCCAGCAACGGGAGAGGGACAGATACGCAGTATTTT
.	TRBV20-1	many	TRBJ2-7	14	CSARDNPTDPKQYF	TGCAGTGCTAGAGATAACCCAACAGATCCCAAGCAGTACTTC
.	TRBV6-6	many	TRBJ1-3	15	CASSYDRISGNTIYF	TGTGCCAGCAGTTACGACAGGATCTCTGGAAACACCATATATTTT
.	TRBV2	many	TRBJ2-1	14	CASSERTADNEQFF	TGTGCCAGCAGTGAAAGGACAGCCGACAATGAGCAGTTCTTC
TRBD1	TRBV20-1	.	TRBJ2-5	15	CSAGDLTGGRETQYF	TGCAGCGCTGGAGATCTAACAGGGGGTAGGGAGACCCAGTACTTC
.	TRBV11-2	many	TRBJ2-1	16	CASSHEGRSSYNEQFF	TGTGCCAGCAGCCATGAAGGCCGGAGCTCCTACAATGAGCAGTTCTTC
TRBD2	TRBV29-1	many	TRBJ2-1	17	CSVPPSYSGAPGNEQFF	TGCAGCGTACCCCCCAGCTATAGCGGGGCCCCGGGGAATGAGCAGTTCTTC
TRBD1	TRBV6-5	many	TRBJ2-1	17	CASSYPRQGPGYNEQFF	TGTGCCAGCAGTTACCCTAGACAGGGTCCGGGGTACAATGAGCAGTTCTTC
TRBD1	TRBV30	.	TRBJ1-5	15	CAWSQQGSGYQPQHF	TGTGCCTGGAGCCAACAGGGGTCCGGTTATCAGCCCCAGCATTTT
.	TRBV6-1	.	TRBJ1-2	14	CASTATGVFYGYTF	TGTGCCAGCACAGCCACGGGGGTTTTTTATGGCTACACCTTC
.	TRBV18	.	TRBJ2-1	14	CASSPPSAYNEQFF	TGTGCCAGCTCACCACCGTCAGCCTACAATGAGCAGTTCTTC
.	TRBV6-1	many	TRBJ2-5	14	CASSEFLWGKTQYF	TGTGCCAGCAGTGAATTTTTGTGGGGAAAGACCCAGTACTTC
TRBD2	TRBV19	many	TRBJ2-3	13	CASSKPLAGTQYF	TGTGCCAGTAGTAAACCACTAGCGGGCACGCAGTATTTT
TRBD2	TRBV10-3	many	TRBJ2-3	17	CAISESGTSGTVYTQYF	TGTGCCATCAGTGAGTCCGGGACTAGCGGGACGGTTTATACGCAGTATTTT
.	TRBV4-3	many	TRBJ2-2	16	CASSQEGGANTGELFF	TGCGCCAGCAGCCAAGAGGGAGGTGCGAACACCGGGGAGCTGTTTTTT
.	TRBV9	many	TRBJ1-3	15	CASSVGYIAGNTIYF	TGTGCCAGCAGCGTAGGCTACATAGCTGGAAACACCATATATTTT
TRBD2	TRBV20-1	many	TRBJ2-1	19	CSARAAREKTSGRLYEQFF	TGCAGTGCTAGAGCGGCCAGGGAAAAAACTAGCGGGAGGCTGTATGAGCAGTTCTTC
.	TRBV27	.	TRBJ2-7	13	CASSLGALGERYF	TGTGCCAGCAGTTTAGGGGCCCTCGGGGAGCGGTACTTC
.	TRBV4-3	.	TRBJ2-1	17	CASNSLKTGGMYDEQFF	TGCGCCAGCAACTCCCTCAAGACAGGAGGGATGTATGATGAGCAGTTCTTC